A selection of T cell receptor beta chains follows, all from one sample in a study of T cells in localized non-small cell lung cancer. Method: immunoSEQ multiplex PCR; TCRdb's copy keeps in-frame clones and lacks some. The table has around 130,000 clones, roughly nine tenths seen once. The source was peripheral blood, collected before any cancer treatment. Source of these receptors: a female donor of 60 years or more with stage I lung adenocarcinoma. The CDR3 runs from the conserved cysteine through the conserved F or W. A D gene is named only where the DNA matches it firmly. The size field is filled for only some rows; it gives once, few, many or a size class.

V,size,D,J,DNA,CDR3
TRBV10-3,-,TRBD2,TRBJ2-5,TGTGCCATCAGTGAGTCGCGGTCGGGTAGCGGGAAGGGAGAGACCCAGTACTTC,CAISESRSGSGKGETQYF
TRBV2,-,-,TRBJ2-7,TGTGCCAGCAGCCGTGTGGTGGGAGTAATGTCGTCCGAGCAGTACTTC,CASSRVVGVMSSEQYF
TRBV28,-,-,TRBJ1-1,TGTGCCAGCAGTTTAACTCGGGGAATCATCACTGAAGCTTTCTTT,CASSLTRGIITEAFF
TRBV28,-,-,TRBJ1-2,TGTGCCAGCAGGAGAACAGGGACTAACTATGGCTACACCTTC,CASRRTGTNYGYTF
TRBV5-4,-,-,TRBJ2-3,TGTGCCAGCAGCTTGGGACTTGGAACAACAGATACGCAGTATTTT,CASSLGLGTTDTQYF
TRBV4-2,-,-,TRBJ2-1,TGTGCCAGCAGCCAAGAAGCGAGCCAGAGCTCCTACAATGAGCAGTTCTTC,CASSQEASQSSYNEQFF
TRBV19,-,TRBD1,TRBJ1-5,TGTGCCAGCAAAGGACAGGGTAACAATCAGCCCCAGCATTTT,CASKGQGNNQPQHF
TRBV5-4,-,TRBD2,TRBJ2-5,TGTGCCAGCAGACAGACTAGCGACCAAGAGACCCAGTACTTC,CASRQTSDQETQYF
TRBV29-1,-,-,TRBJ2-7,TGCAGCGTTGAACTAACAGGTTCGTACGAGCAGTACTTC,CSVELTGSYEQYF
TRBV29-1,-,TRBD2,TRBJ2-2,TGCAGCGTTGCGACTAGCGGGAGGGTCGGGGAGCTGTTTTTT,CSVATSGRVGELFF
TRBV27,-,-,TRBJ1-2,TGTGCCAGCAGTTTAGTAGCGGACCATAACTTCTATGGCTACACCTTC,CASSLVADHNFYGYTF
TRBV5-1,-,-,TRBJ2-2,TGCGCCAGCAGCTTAGGGGTCCCCGACACCGGGGAGCTGTTTTTT,CASSLGVPDTGELFF
TRBV19,-,TRBD1,TRBJ1-3,TGTGCCAGCGGACAGGGACCTGGAAACACCATATATTTT,CASGQGPGNTIYF
TRBV25-1,-,TRBD2,TRBJ2-1,TGTGCCAGCTCCGGACTAGCGGGAGGATATAATGAGCAGTTCTTC,CASSGLAGGYNEQFF
TRBV5-4,-,-,TRBJ2-1,TGTGCCAGCAGCTTCCCAGACCATTACGGCGGGCAGTTCTTC,CASSFPDHYGGQFF
TRBV29-1,-,-,TRBJ2-1,TGCAGCGTTGAAGATAGGGGCGGGGGCCGGTACAATGAGCAGTTCTTC,CSVEDRGGGRYNEQFF
TRBV5-1,once,-,TRBJ1-1,TGCGCCAGCAGCCTGTTACAACGGAACACTGAAGCTTTCTTT,CASSLLQRNTEAFF
TRBV14,-,-,TRBJ2-7,TGTGCCAGCAGCCAAGAAGGGACAACTGTCTACGAGCAGTACTTC,CASSQEGTTVYEQYF
TRBV5-1,-,-,TRBJ2-1,TGCGCCAGCCAAACCCCGGAGCCGACACCGTACAATGAGGCGCAGTTCTTC,CASQTPEPTPYNEAQFF
TRBV18,-,-,TRBJ2-1,TGTGCCAGCTCACCACAACGGGTAGGGGACAATGAGCAGTTCTTC,CASSPQRVGDNEQFF
TRBV19,-,TRBD2,TRBJ2-3,TGTGCCAGTAGTATCCTAGTCAATGGGGGGGTTTGGATCGCAGATACGCAGTATTTT,CASSILVNGGVWIADTQYF
TRBV2,-,-,TRBJ2-7,TGTGCCAGCAGTGAAGCGTTCAACTACCCGAGCTCCTACGAGCAGTACTTC,CASSEAFNYPSSYEQYF
TRBV5-1,-,-,TRBJ2-5,TGCGCCAGCAGCTTGGTAACTGGAAAAGAGACCCAGTACTTC,CASSLVTGKETQYF
TRBV19,-,-,TRBJ2-5,TGTGCCAGTAGTATCCTCGGAGAGGGAGAGACCCAGTACTTC,CASSILGEGETQYF
TRBV11-2,-,-,TRBJ2-7,TGTGCCAGCAGCTTATTAATGGACAGAACCTACGAGCAGTACTTC,CASSLLMDRTYEQYF
TRBV29-1,-,TRBD2,TRBJ2-7,TGCAGCGTGGGTGGACTAGCGGGTTCGTACGAGCAGTACTTC,CSVGGLAGSYEQYF
TRBV5-1,-,TRBD1,TRBJ2-1,TGCGCCAGCAGCCCACAGGGGGTGGGGTACAATGAGCAGTTCTTC,CASSPQGVGYNEQFF
TRBV19,-,TRBD1,TRBJ2-5,TGTGCCAGTAGTACCGGGACAGGGGGCCCAGAGACCCAGTACTTC,CASSTGTGGPETQYF
TRBV30,-,-,TRBJ1-5,TGTGCCTGGAGTGCTGGCAGTTATAGCAATCAGCCCCAGCATTTT,CAWSAGSYSNQPQHF
TRBV27,-,TRBD1,TRBJ2-2,TGTGCCAGCAGTACAAGACAGGGGAGCGGGGAGCTGTTTTTT,CASSTRQGSGELFF
TRBV28,-,-,TRBJ2-1,TGTGCCAGCAGTTCATACAATGAGCAGTTCTTC,CASSSYNEQFF
TRBV21-1,-,-,TRBJ1-4,TGTGCCAGCAGGGCCCGGGACAGCCATCTGACTAATGAAAAACTGTTTTTT,CASRARDSHLTNEKLFF
TRBV6-5,-,TRBD2,TRBJ2-3,TGTGCCAGCAGGGGCAACGGGAGGGGGAGGGATACGCAGTATTTT,CASRGNGRGRDTQYF
TRBV6-1,-,-,TRBJ2-5,TGTGCCAGCAGTAGGACACTAGAAGAGACCCAGTACTTC,CASSRTLEETQYF
TRBV6-5,-,TRBD2,TRBJ2-1,TGTGCCAGCAGCAATGAGGGCGGGAGGAAGAATGAGCAGTTCTTC,CASSNEGGRKNEQFF
TRBV5-1,once,-,TRBJ2-5,TGCGCCAGCAGCTTGGGGGAAAAAGAGACCCAGTACTTC,CASSLGEKETQYF
TRBV2,-,TRBD2,TRBJ2-2,TGTGCCAGCATCGCGGGAGGTTTAGCCGGGGAGCTGTTTTTT,CASIAGGLAGELFF
TRBV7-8,few,-,TRBJ1-5,TGTGCCAGCAGCTTGGACAGCCGCAATCAGCCCCAGCATTTT,CASSLDSRNQPQHF
TRBV27,once,-,TRBJ2-7,TGTGCCAGCAGTTTATCTTCAGGCTCCTACGAGCAGTACTTC,CASSLSSGSYEQYF
TRBV9,-,TRBD2,TRBJ2-3,TGTGCCAGCAGCTTGGGGACTAGCGGGGGTGCGACAGATACGCAGTATTTT,CASSLGTSGGATDTQYF
TRBV4-1,-,-,TRBJ1-3,TGCGCCAGCAGCCAAGCCTCTGGGGGGATGGGTGGAAACACCATATATTTT,CASSQASGGMGGNTIYF
TRBV5-1,-,-,TRBJ2-1,TGCGCCAGCGGGGAAAGGAATGAGCAGTTCTTC,CASGERNEQFF
TRBV27,-,TRBD2,TRBJ2-2,TGTGCCAGCACCAACTGGGGAGGGACCGGGGAGCTGTTTTTT,CASTNWGGTGELFF
TRBV6-1,-,TRBD1,TRBJ2-1,TGTGCCAGCAGTATGGGACAGAACAATGAGCAGTTCTTC,CASSMGQNNEQFF
TRBV7-2,-,TRBD1,TRBJ2-7,TGTGCCAGCAGCTTGTGGACAGGGGGTTTATACGAGCAGTACTTC,CASSLWTGGLYEQYF
TRBV6-1,-,-,TRBJ2-3,TGTGCCAGCAGTGGGAGGGTGGAAGGAGGGTCGCAGTATTTT,CASSGRVEGGSQYF
TRBV6-5,-,-,TRBJ2-7,TGTGCCAGCAGTTACGGCGGACAGACCTCCTACGAGCAGTACTTC,CASSYGGQTSYEQYF
TRBV28,-,-,TRBJ1-1,TGTGCCAGCAGTTCGCGTTGGGGGGGGACTGAAGCTTTCTTT,CASSSRWGGTEAFF
TRBV7-2,-,-,TRBJ1-1,TGTGCCAGCAGCCCTTACATGAACACTGAAGCTTTCTTT,CASSPYMNTEAFF
TRBV7-9,-,-,TRBJ1-2,TGTGCCAGCAGCCCGACGGGCTGGGGATATGGCTACACCTTC,CASSPTGWGYGYTF
TRBV7-3,-,-,TRBJ2-7,TGTGCCAGCAGCTTATACGGACCACCGGGCTCCTACGAGCAGTACTTC,CASSLYGPPGSYEQYF
TRBV2,-,TRBD1,TRBJ1-4,TGTGCCAGCAGTTTAACAGGGGTAAATGAAAAACTGTTTTTT,CASSLTGVNEKLFF
TRBV5-4,-,-,TRBJ2-3,TGTGCCAGCAGCGTGCAGGGAGGTCCAGATACGCAGTATTTT,CASSVQGGPDTQYF
TRBV5-1,-,TRBD2,TRBJ2-5,TGCGCCAGCAGCTTGAGCGGGATAAGAGGAGAGACCCAGTACTTC,CASSLSGIRGETQYF
TRBV2,-,TRBD2,TRBJ2-5,TGTGCCAGCGGTTCGGAGGGCGGGAGGTCAGAGACCCAGTACTTC,CASGSEGGRSETQYF
TRBV7-9,-,-,TRBJ1-4,TGTGCCAGCAGCCCCCGGGGGCTCATAAATGAAAAACTGTTTTTT,CASSPRGLINEKLFF
TRBV30,-,-,TRBJ1-2,TGTGCCTGGAGTGTAAGGACAGACTATGGCTACACCTTC,CAWSVRTDYGYTF
TRBV18,-,-,TRBJ1-3,TGTGCCAGCTCACCACAAGAGTTCAGGGCAGGACCTGGAAACACCATATATTTT,CASSPQEFRAGPGNTIYF
TRBV6-5,-,-,TRBJ2-7,TGTGCCAGCAGTGAAGTAGGAGAGCAGTACTTC,CASSEVGEQYF